This T cell receptor beta chain was sequenced for a study of T cell responses to AZD1222 COVID-19 vaccine. Notes on the study in general: Repertoire collection took place solely once the T cell response had peaked. Of the AZD1222 recipients, only 5 to 7 were seropositive at baseline. Clonal diversity may have been underestimated, and the donors were mostly white British, with more females than males.

Repertoires were generated with immunoSEQ multiplex PCR, while TCRdb's copy carries only in-frame clones and drops some. Here the sample spans roughly 150,000 clones, almost 90% being singletons. Germline CDR1 is SGHAT and CDR2 is FQNNGV. Deletions cut 3 bases from V and 0 bases from J, with 12 bases between. The CDR3 spans 15 residues. Worth noting for this clone: What it binds is unknown.

The chain joins TRBV11-2 to TRBJ2-7; a weak D match, TRBD2 (5 bases). Source: peripheral blood, taken 28 days after the second AZD1222 dose. The sequence was collected from an adult who received the AZD1222 COVID-19 vaccine. This CDR3 reads CASSLRGSSSYEQYF. CDR3 bases: TGTGCCAGCAGCTTGAGAGGGAGTAGCTCCTACGAGCAGTACTTC.